A selection of T cell receptor beta chains follows, all from one sample in a study of T cell clonotyping in hematopoietic cell transplantation. TCRdb's copy holds only in-frame clones and misses some; the assay was immunoSEQ multiplex PCR. Altogether 16,000 or so clones are present, about 93% being singletons, with the ten largest covering around 5%. The material sequenced was peripheral blood mononuclear cells. The receptors derive from a man in his forties in good health. Some clones in this sample may be carry-over from other donors' samples. The CDR3 runs from the conserved cysteine through the conserved F or W. D genes are given only for firm matches. The size field is filled for only some rows; it gives once, few, many or a size class.

CAWSVVRGTEAFF TGTGCCTGGAGTGTAGTTAGGGGAACTGAAGCTTTCTTT TRBV30 - TRBJ1-1 - 13
CAISESLAGADTQYF TGTGCCATCAGTGAGTCATTAGCGGGAGCAGATACGCAGTATTTT TRBV10-3 - TRBJ2-3 TRBD2 15
CASSQDLESGGYTF TGCGCCAGCAGCCAAGATCTGGAAAGCGGTGGCTACACCTTC TRBV4-3 few TRBJ1-2 - 14
CASSLAATNYGYTF TGTGCCAGCAGTTTAGCCGCAACCAACTATGGCTACACCTTC TRBV27 - TRBJ1-2 - 14
CASSYGGNEQYF TGTGCCAGCAGTTACGGGGGGAACGAGCAGTACTTC TRBV6-6 - TRBJ2-7 - 12
CASSQDSTNQPQHF TGCGCCAGCAGCCAAGATTCAACCAATCAGCCCCAGCATTTT TRBV4-3 - TRBJ1-5 - 14
CASSVMAGGRDEQFF TGTGCCAGCAGCGTAATGGCGGGGGGAAGGGATGAGCAGTTCTTC TRBV9 - TRBJ2-1 TRBD2 15
CASSYSKGFIQSQHF TGTGCCAGCAGTTACTCGAAAGGGTTCATCCAGTCCCAGCATTTT TRBV6-5 - TRBJ1-5 - 15
CASSDSDNTEAFF TGTGCCAGCAGTGACTCGGACAACACTGAAGCTTTCTTT TRBV6-4 - TRBJ1-1 - 13
CASSLAELNSPLHF TGCGCCAGCAGCTTGGCCGAGCTTAATTCACCCCTCCACTTT TRBV5-1 - TRBJ1-6 - 14
CSVHTRTGRYEQYF TGCAGCGTTCACACCAGGACCGGGCGGTACGAGCAGTACTTC TRBV29-1 - TRBJ2-7 - 14
CASSYPLGREEETQYF TGTGCCAGCAGCTACCCCCTAGGGCGGGAGGAAGAGACCCAGTACTTC TRBV7-6 - TRBJ2-5 TRBD2 16
CASSGALDRRNGYTF TGCGCCAGCAGCGGTGCCCTAGACAGGCGGAATGGCTACACCTTC TRBV5-1 - TRBJ1-2 - 15
CASSYESGADEQFF TGTGCCAGCAGCTACGAATCGGGGGCCGATGAGCAGTTCTTC TRBV9 - TRBJ2-1 - 14
CASSYGTEAFF TGTGCCAGCAGTTATGGGACTGAAGCTTTCTTT TRBV7-9 few TRBJ1-1 - 11
CACARDSYGYTF TGTGCCTGTGCCCGGGACAGCTATGGCTACACCTTC TRBV30 - TRBJ1-2 TRBD1 12
CASTPDRHNEQFF TGTGCCAGCACCCCCGATAGACACAATGAGCAGTTCTTC TRBV7-2 - TRBJ2-1 - 13
CASSLARTPGGWRETQYF TGTGCCAGCAGCTTAGCTCGAACCCCGGGGGGCTGGAGGGAGACCCAGTACTTC TRBV7-2 - TRBJ2-5 - 18
CASSLLAVNTDTQYF TGTGCCAGCAGCTTACTAGCGGTTAACACAGATACGCAGTATTTT TRBV5-4 - TRBJ2-3 TRBD2 15
CASTAVLAGGGDEQYF TGTGCCAGCACCGCCGTTCTAGCGGGAGGGGGGGACGAGCAGTACTTC TRBV5-4 once TRBJ2-7 TRBD2 16
CASSEGSGSYTF TGTGCCAGCAGTGAAGGTTCAGGCAGCTACACCTTC TRBV6-1 - TRBJ1-2 - 12
CASGPGGLTYEQYF TGTGCTAGTGGGCCCGGGGGCCTCACCTACGAGCAGTACTTC TRBV12-5 - TRBJ2-7 - 14
CASSQVPGQPNTEAFF TGTGCCAGCAGCCAAGTCCCGGGACAGCCCAACACTGAAGCTTTCTTT TRBV4-2 - TRBJ1-1 TRBD1 16
CASSIHGDRGQRNTIYF TGTGCCAGTAGTATTCACGGAGACAGGGGACAGAGAAACACCATATATTTT TRBV19 - TRBJ1-3 TRBD1 17
CASSEGTADYGYTF TGTGCCAGCAGTGAAGGGACAGCGGACTATGGCTACACCTTC TRBV6-1 - TRBJ1-2 - 14
CASSPPAGHSTDTQYF TGTGCCAGCAGCCCCCCAGCGGGGCACAGCACAGATACGCAGTATTTT TRBV5-4 - TRBJ2-3 TRBD2 16
CASSPLAGGETQYF TGTGCCAGCAGCCCACTAGCGGGAGGGGAGACCCAGTACTTC TRBV27 once TRBJ2-5 TRBD2 14
CSVQAGNTEAFF TGCAGCGTTCAGGCGGGAAACACTGAAGCTTTCTTT TRBV29-1 - TRBJ1-1 - 12
CASSQEGWAGGDGYTF TGCGCCAGCAGCCAAGAGGGTTGGGCAGGGGGCGATGGCTACACCTTC TRBV4-3 - TRBJ1-2 TRBD1 16
CASSPGHPSTDTQYF TGTGCCAGCTCACCCGGACACCCTAGCACAGATACGCAGTATTTT TRBV18 - TRBJ2-3 - 15